Following are 14 T cell receptor beta chains from one sample sequenced in a study of shared T cell receptors in the human thymus. Data came from immunoSEQ multiplex PCR; TCRdb stores just in-frame clones and leaves some out. The sample gives 600,000 or so clones, 70% to 90% of which show up once; approximately 0.0097% is in the top ten. Another study also made use of these data, one on human thymus T cells.

Sequenced material: thymocytes. The receptors were sampled from a boy younger than two with a congenital heart defect.

The chain employs TRBV6-4 and TRBJ1-2, with TRBD1 identical over 7 bases. V lost 4 bases to trimming and J lost 8 bases; unmatched junction nucleotides: 4. The CDR3 contains 12 residues. In germline, CDR1 is MRHNA, CDR2 SNTAGT. This CDR3 is CASSGQGGGYTF. CDR3 nucleotide sequence: TGTGCCAGCAGTGGACAGGGAGGAGGCTACACCTTC.

V usage is TRBV5-6 and J usage is TRBJ2-7; TRBD1 matches 7 bases. V lost 3 bases to trimming and J lost 1 base; unmatched junction nucleotides: 7. Germline loops: CDR1 SGHDT, CDR2 YYEEEE. The CDR3 sequence is 15 residues long. DNA for the CDR3: TGTGCCAGCAGCTCGATGGACAGGTCGTCCTACGAGCAGTACTTC. Its translation is CASSSMDRSSYEQYF.

The chain has TRBV27 and TRBJ2-3, with a possible D match to TRBD2 (6 bases). In germline, CDR1 is MNHEY, CDR2 SMNVEV (reference sequence). V lost 5 bases and J 3 bases, leaving 15 bases between the germline ends. The CDR3 runs 15 residues. The CDR3 sequence is CASSPGAEPTDTQYF. The CDR3 DNA sequence: TGTGCCAGCAGTCCGGGAGCCGAACCGACAGATACGCAGTATTTT.

The V and J genes are TRBV5-6 and TRBJ2-2; no definite D call. Germline loops: CDR1 SGHDT, CDR2 YYEEEE. This CDR3 region has 12 residues. V lost 4 bases to trimming and J lost 5 bases, with 6 bases between them. DNA for the CDR3: TGTGCCAGCAGCCCCAGGACCGGGGAGCTGTTTTTT. Translation: CASSPRTGELFF. Together with reference TRBV5-6 and TRBJ2-2, the CDR3 gives the full variable domain: DAGVTQSPTHLIKTRGQQVTLRCSPKSGHDTVSWYQQALGQGPQFIFQYYEEEERQRGNFPDRFSGHQFPNYSSELNVNALLLGDSALYLCASSPRTGELFFGEGSRLTVL.

The chain recombines TRBV27 with TRBJ2-5, with TRBD1 identical over 8 bases. Germline trimming cut 5 bases from V and 5 bases from J; bases unmatched to any gene: 13. CDR3 length: 16 amino acids. CDR1 MNHEY and CDR2 SMNVEV come from the germline V gene (reference sequence). CDR3 region: CASSPSRTGRRETQYF. The CDR3 DNA sequence: TGTGCCAGCAGTCCCTCGAGGACAGGGAGGCGGGAGACCCAGTACTTC.

The chain couples TRBV28 to TRBJ2-1, with TRBD2 matching over 12 bases. The trim removed 3 bases at V and 1 base at J, leaving 19 bases unmatched. The length of the CDR3 is 22 residues. Looked up from germline, CDR1 is MDHEN and CDR2 is SYDVKM. The CDR3 loop reads CASSFTLAGGPMDPSSYNEQFF. Here the CDR3 DNA reads TGTGCCAGCAGTTTTACTCTAGCGGGAGGGCCAATGGATCCATCTTCCTACAATGAGCAGTTCTTC.

V and J are TRBV6-1 and TRBJ1-4; TRBD1 aligns across 8 bases. V shed 3 bases, J shed 5 bases, and the junction held 5 bases outside the gene matches. Per the germline V gene, CDR1 is MNHNS and CDR2 is SASEGT. The CDR3 length is 15 residues. CDR3 region: CASSDRTGRNEKLFF. In DNA, the CDR3 is TGTGCCAGCAGTGACAGGACAGGGAGGAATGAAAAACTGTTTTTT.

This chain connects TRBV28 to TRBJ1-4, with 9 bases identical to TRBD1. The ends lost 3 bases at V and 4 bases at J; junction bases unmatched: 9. The CDR3 runs 17 residues. In germline, CDR1 is MDHEN, CDR2 SYDVKM. The CDR3 DNA follows: TGTGCCAGCAGTTTGGTACAGGGGGCGCGAGATAATGAAAAACTGTTTTTT. It encodes CASSLVQGARDNEKLFF.

About this clone itself: Germline is not matched at one junction end, which may reflect a read error. The rearrangement links TRBV28 to TRBJ1-2; D remains ambiguous. The CDR3 extends over 18 amino acids. The germline gives CDR1 MDHEN, CDR2 SYDVKM. The chain's CDR3 is CASSVRAQIRRTGYAYTF. The CDR3, as DNA: TGTGCCAGCAGTGTTCGCGCCCAAATCAGGCGAACTGGCTATGCCTACACCTTC.

This clone was counted once. V is TRBV28 and J is TRBJ2-7, with a possible D match to TRBD2 (5 bases). The CDR3 is 14 amino acids. Trimming removed 5 bases at V and 3 bases at J, with 14 bases between. Germline CDR1 MDHEN, CDR2 SYDVKM. CDR3 sequence (DNA): TGTGCCAGCAGTGACCGACTAAGCGGCTACGAGCAGTACTTC. Protein: CASSDRLSGYEQYF. The complete variable domain, with remaining parts taken from reference TRBV28 and TRBJ2-7, reads DVKVTQSSRYLVKRTGEKVFLECVQDMDHENMFWYRQDPGLGLRLIYFSYDVKMKEKGDIPEGYSVSREKKERFSLILESASTNQTSMYLCASSDRLSGYEQYFGPGTRLTVT.

The chain combines TRBV6-5 with TRBJ2-3; D gene unclear. The CDR3 has 16 amino acids. With 2 bases removed from V and 6 bases from J, the gap between germline ends came to 18 bases. Germline CDR1 and CDR2: MNHEY and SVGAGI. CDR3 DNA: TGTGCCAGCAGTTACGTGGCCCCGAGGAAAGCGGATACGCAGTATTTT. It yields the protein CASSYVAPRKADTQYF.

The rearrangement joins TRBV4-2 to TRBJ2-5; TRBD2 matches at 11 bases. CDR1 and CDR2 (germline): LGHNA, YNFKEQ. The CDR3 spans 18 residues. Trimming removed 2 bases from V and 1 base from J; junction bases left unmatched: 9. CDR3: CASSQKRSTSGIQETQYF. The DNA of the CDR3 is TGTGCCAGCAGCCAAAAACGCTCGACTAGCGGGATCCAAGAGACCCAGTACTTC.

Details on this clone: A junction end diverges from the germline sequence, so it may reflect a read error. The chain links TRBV4-1 to TRBJ2-7; 8 positions match TRBD1. This CDR3 has 15 amino acids. Germline V lookup: CDR1 MGHRA, CDR2 YSYEKL. As DNA, the CDR3 is TGCGCCAGCAGCAAAGACAGGGGATACGGAAGCGAGCAGTACTTC. This gives the protein CASSKDRGYGSEQYF.

The rearrangement uses TRBV10-3 and TRBJ1-3; TRBD1 might be the D (5 bases). Germline-derived CDR1 and CDR2 are ENHRY and SYGVKD. V shed 6 bases and J shed 4 bases, with 16 bases lying between them. This CDR3 spans 15 amino acids. This chain's CDR3 is CAIRGGGATGNTIYF. CDR3 DNA sequence: TGTGCCATCAGGGGCGGCGGGGCGACGGGAAACACCATATATTTT.